This T cell receptor beta chain was documented in a study of regulatory T cells in long-lasting Graves disease. Whole-study context: Graves' patients with a new diagnosis had received antithyroid drugs under 3 months.

This clonotype occurred a few times. The antigen is undetermined. The study, taken as a whole, reports: Repertoires from persistent disease leaned toward TRBV28, TRBJ1-2 and TRBJ2-5.

Documented time point: newly diagnosed GD, antithyroid drugs for less than 3 months. RNA from PBMCs was the source of the TCR library. The V end was cut by 5 bases, the J end by 6 bases, with 13 bases between. Germline V gives CDR1 DFQATT, CDR2 SNEGSKA (reference sequence). CDR3 size: 12 residues. Arm-PCR of CDR3 regions with iRepertoire HTBI primers generated TCR beta libraries. TCRdb ran MiXCR on the multiplex PCR reads and lists one entry per CDR3 protein. The sample yields about 500,000 distinct CDR3 sequences, 15% to 20% seen once. The sample was also linked to a second study, of T cells in Graves' hyperthyroidism and ophthalmopathy. That study adds: HTBI primers were used for first-round RT-PCR of the TCR CDR3.

This TCR was sampled from a man aged 40-50 years with Graves disease. The chain couples TRBV20-1 to TRBJ1-2, with D possibly being TRBD1 (5 bases). The starting material was peripheral blood mononuclear cells (PBMCs), obtained at new diagnosis, from a patient treated with antithyroid drugs. The CDR3 loop is CSAGRELDGYTF. The CDR3 nucleotides read TGCAGTGCTGGCAGGGAGCTTGATGGCTACACCTTC.